The 3 T cell receptor beta chains in this list originate from one sample, sequenced in a study of blood T cell repertoires in COVID-19. Assay: immunoSEQ multiplex PCR; the TCRdb copy retains only in-frame clones and omits some. The table records 90,000 to 130,000 clones, about two thirds of them present only once. Material: peripheral blood. These receptors originate from a woman between 40 and 55 years old with acute or convalescent COVID-19.

CDR3 coding DNA: TGCGCCAGCAGCAGCGGGACACCAGGGAGCTATGGCTACACCTTC. This encodes CASSSGTPGSYGYTF. This chain connects TRBV5-1 to TRBJ1-2; tentative D call: TRBD1 (6 bases). The V gene lost 4 bases and the J gene lost 4 bases, with 17 bases spanning the gap. The CDR3 length is 15 residues. The germline V gene encodes CDR1 SGHRS and CDR2 YFSETQ.

The V gene is TRBV4-1, the J gene TRBJ2-7; weak D call: TRBD1 (5 bases). The CDR3 spans 15 residues. In germline, CDR1 is MGHRA, CDR2 YSYEKL. V lost 0 bases, J lost 7 bases, and 16 bases lay in between. DNA of the CDR3: TGCGCCAGCAGCCAAGATGCTGGTCAGGGTTCGGAGCAGTACTTC. Residues: CASSQDAGQGSEQYF.

The rearrangement links TRBV3-1 (or the pseudogene TRBV3-2) to TRBJ2-7; D is perhaps TRBD1 (6 bases). This CDR3 is built from 12 residues. Trimming took off 4 bases at V and 4 bases at J, with 8 bases between the two ends. The germline CDR1 and CDR2 sequences are LGHDT and YNNKEL (reference sequence). The CDR3 loop is CASSLTGYEQYF. The CDR3 DNA reads as TGTGCCAGCAGCCTTACAGGGTACGAGCAGTACTTC.